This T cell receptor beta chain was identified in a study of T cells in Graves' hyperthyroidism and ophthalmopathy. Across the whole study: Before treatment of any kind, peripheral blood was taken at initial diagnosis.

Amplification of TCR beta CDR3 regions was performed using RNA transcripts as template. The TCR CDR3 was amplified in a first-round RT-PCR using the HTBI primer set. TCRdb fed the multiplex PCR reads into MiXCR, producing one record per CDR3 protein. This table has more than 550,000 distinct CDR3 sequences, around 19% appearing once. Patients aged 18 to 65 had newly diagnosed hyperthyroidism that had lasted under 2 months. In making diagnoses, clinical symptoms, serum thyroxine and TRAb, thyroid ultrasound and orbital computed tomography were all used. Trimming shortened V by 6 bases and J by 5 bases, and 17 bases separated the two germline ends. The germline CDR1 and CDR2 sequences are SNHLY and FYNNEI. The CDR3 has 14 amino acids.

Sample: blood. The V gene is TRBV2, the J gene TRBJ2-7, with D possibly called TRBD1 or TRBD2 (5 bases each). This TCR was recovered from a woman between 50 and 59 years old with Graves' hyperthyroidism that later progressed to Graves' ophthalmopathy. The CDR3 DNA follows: TGTGCCAGCAGCATTCCAGGGACCGCGGACGAGCAGTACTTC. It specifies CASSIPGTADEQYF.